This TCR beta chain appears in the sequencing data of a study of cytomegalovirus exposure and HLA in healthy donors. The overall study: A prior study identified 120 million or so unique TCR beta sequences from 180 million or so T cells.

Germline values: CDR1 MNHEY, CDR2 SMNVEV (reference sequence). The CDR3 is 17 amino acids. Trimming at V came to 1 base and at J to 7 bases, leaving 13 bases not matched to a gene. This clone was counted a single time. The PCR employed 60 Vbeta primers together with 13 Jbeta primers. Sequencing used immunoSEQ multiplex PCR; TCRdb keeps in-frame clones, though not all of them. The sample lists around 130,000 clones; around 75% were seen once. Sample: PBMCs. The rearrangement uses TRBV27 and TRBJ2-5; 9 bases map to TRBD1. This receptor was identified in a man between 25 and 39 years old in good health and CMV-seronegative. The CDR3 bases are TGTGCCAGCAGTTTATACAGCCGGGACAGGGAGGGGGGGACCCAGTACTTC. Encoded protein: CASSLYSRDREGGTQYF.